The 25 T cell receptor beta chains listed next were all sequenced from one sample in a study of cytomegalovirus exposure and HLA in healthy donors. Primers included in the PCR were 60 Vbeta and 13 Jbeta primers. Repertoires were generated with immunoSEQ multiplex PCR, while TCRdb's copy carries only in-frame clones and drops some. The data hold 210,000 or so clones, with over 75% observed a single time. Specimen: PBMCs. Source of these receptors: a boy aged 10-17 years in good health and CMV-seronegative.

The V gene is TRBV7-6, the J gene TRBJ2-1; 9 bases line up with TRBD1. Germline V lookup: CDR1 SGHVS, CDR2 FNYEAQ. The CDR3 loop spans 16 amino acids. J lost 4 bases, V lost 6 bases, and 10 bases had no gene match. CDR3 DNA sequence: TGTGCCAGCAGGCCACAGGGGGCAAGCGGGTACAATGAGCAGTTCTTC. Amino acids: CASRPQGASGYNEQFF.

The chain is built from TRBV20-1 and TRBJ1-4; D is uncertain. The CDR3 has 10 residues. Between the trimmed V and J ends, which lost 1 base and 13 bases, there was a span of 7 bases. Germline V lookup: CDR1 DFQATT, CDR2 SNEGSKA (reference sequence). Here the CDR3 reads CSARGGGLFF. For the CDR3, the DNA is TGCAGTGCTAGAGGTGGCGGACTGTTTTTT.

The rearrangement joins TRBV15 to TRBJ1-1; 7 bases are shared with TRBD1. The CDR3 extends over 15 amino acids. After removal of 0 bases from V and 5 bases from J, the junction contained 6 bases not matched to a gene. The V gene's germline CDR1 is LNHNV and CDR2 YYDKDF (reference sequence). This chain's CDR3 is CATSRDRYRGTEAFF. DNA for the CDR3: TGTGCCACCAGCAGAGATCGGTACAGGGGTACTGAAGCTTTCTTT.

The rearrangement uses TRBV19 and TRBJ2-5, with TRBD1 matching 7 bases. Germline assignment: CDR1 LNHDA and CDR2 SQIVND (reference sequence). The CDR3 has 14 amino acids. The ends lost 5 bases at V and 2 bases at J; junction bases unmatched: 5. CDR3 residues: CASSPDREQETQYF. The CDR3 nucleotides read TGTGCCAGTAGTCCTGACAGGGAACAAGAGACCCAGTACTTC.

This clone appeared a single time. The V gene is TRBV11-2, the J gene TRBJ1-2; TRBD1 matches 7 bases. CDR3 length: 13 amino acids. Germline CDR1 is SGHAT and CDR2 is FQNNGV. Trimming took 4 bases from V and 7 from J; bases not matched to a gene: 6. The CDR3 reads CASSSGTELGYTF. The CDR3 DNA is TGTGCCAGCAGCTCCGGGACAGAGCTTGGCTACACCTTC.

The rearrangement links TRBV19 to TRBJ2-7; TRBD1 matches at 9 bases. The V gene end was trimmed by 4 bases and the J gene end by 1 base; junction bases not matched to a gene: 5. CDR3 size: 15 residues. From germline, CDR1 is LNHDA and CDR2 SQIVND (reference sequence). This CDR3 is CASSTGTGQSYEQYF. In DNA, the CDR3 is TGTGCCAGTAGTACCGGGACAGGGCAATCCTACGAGCAGTACTTC.

The V call is TRBV4-2, the J call TRBJ1-4, with 7 nucleotides matching TRBD1. The CDR3 has 15 amino acids. The germline V gene encodes CDR1 LGHNA and CDR2 YNFKEQ. Trimming removed 4 bases from V and 8 bases from J; junction bases left unmatched: 10. The CDR3 DNA reads as TGTGCCAGCAGCCGTTACAGGGGCCCGGAGGAAAAACTGTTTTTT. Translated: CASSRYRGPEEKLFF.

This chain connects TRBV11-2 to TRBJ2-7; the D is unclear. V lost 2 bases and J lost 4, with 6 bases in between. Per germline, CDR1 SGHAT and CDR2 FQNNGV. The CDR3 spans 12 residues. This CDR3 reads CASSLRGYEQYF. As DNA, the CDR3 is TGTGCCAGCAGCTTACGAGGTTACGAGCAGTACTTC.

The genes are TRBV9 and TRBJ1-2; 7 bases map to TRBD1. The CDR3 length is 15 residues. Germline-derived CDR1 and CDR2 are SGDLS and YYNGEE. Trimming at V came to 3 bases and at J to 4 bases, leaving 9 bases not matched to a gene. The CDR3 spells CASSEGAGIVYGYTF. CDR3 sequence (DNA): TGTGCCAGCAGCGAGGGGGCAGGGATTGTCTATGGCTACACCTTC.

The rearrangement joins TRBV7-8 to TRBJ2-5, with 7 bases aligning to TRBD2. Per germline, CDR1 SGHVS and CDR2 FQNEAQ. V dropped 1 base and J dropped 5; count of bases not matched to a gene: 10. This CDR3 is 16 amino acids long. The CDR3 bases are TGTGCCAGCAGCTTAGGGACTGGGAGGGGTGGGGAGACCCAGTACTTC. Protein sequence: CASSLGTGRGGETQYF. Together with reference TRBV7-8 and TRBJ2-5, the CDR3 gives the full variable domain: GAGVSQSPRYKVAKRGQDVALRCDPISGHVSLFWYQQALGQGPEFLTYFQNEAQLDKSGLPSDRFFAERPEGSVSTLKIQRTQQEDSAVYLCASSLGTGRGGETQYFGPGTRLLVL.

This clone was found once. The chain employs TRBV30 and TRBJ2-7, with 10 bases identical to TRBD2. The CDR3 is 12 amino acids. V trimming: 7 bases; J trimming: 3 bases; junction bases outside the gene matches: 3. The germline V gene has CDR1 GTSNPN and CDR2 SVGIG (reference sequence). The CDR3 coding sequence is TGTGCCTTAGGACTAGCGGACTACGAGCAGTACTTC. Translated, it gives CALGLADYEQYF.

The chain has TRBV7-9 and TRBJ1-6, with D unclear. This CDR3 spans 15 amino acids. Germline loops: CDR1 SEHNR, CDR2 FQNEAQ (reference sequence). V gave up 3 bases and J gave up 2 bases, with 8 bases separating them. As DNA, the CDR3 is TGTGCCAGCAGCTTGGAGGTACCCTATAATTCACCCCTCCACTTT. Amino acid sequence: CASSLEVPYNSPLHF.

This chain uses TRBV5-5 with TRBJ2-1, with D maybe TRBD1 (5 bases). CDR3 size: 13 residues. V was trimmed by 4 bases and J by 3 bases, leaving 8 bases between them. Germline assignment: CDR1 SGHKS and CDR2 YYEKEE (reference sequence). The CDR3 sequence is CASSADSYNEQFF. CDR3 in DNA: TGTGCCAGCAGCGCCGACAGCTACAATGAGCAGTTCTTC.

This clone appeared once. This chain links TRBV4-1 with TRBJ1-5; TRBD1 aligns across 8 bases. With V trimmed by 4 bases and J by 6 bases, 11 bases remained unmatched. The CDR3 spans 16 residues. Germline V gene data show CDR1 as MGHRA and CDR2 as YSYEKL. This CDR3 reads CASSPNTQGAGQPQHF. The CDR3 nucleotides read TGCGCCAGCAGCCCAAATACTCAGGGGGCCGGTCAGCCCCAGCATTTT.

The chain couples TRBV30 to TRBJ2-3; maybe TRBD2 (5 bases). This CDR3 has 15 residues. V lost 2 bases and J lost 1, with 13 bases in between. From germline, CDR1 is GTSNPN and CDR2 SVGIG (reference sequence). The CDR3 nucleotides are TGTGCCTGGAGTACCCTCCTCGGGGGCACAGATACGCAGTATTTT. It codes for CAWSTLLGGTDTQYF. The full variable domain, in which reference TRBV30 and TRBJ2-3 provide the parts outside the CDR3, is SQTIHQWPATLVQPVGSPLSLECTVEGTSNPNLYWYRQAAGRGLQLLFYSVGIGQISSEVPQNLSASRPQDRQFILSSKKLLLSDSGFYLCAWSTLLGGTDTQYFGPGTRLTVL.

The chain carries TRBV7-3 and TRBJ2-3; TRBD2 might be the D (5 bases). The ends were cut back, 4 bases at V and 3 bases at J, with 11 bases in the middle. The CDR3 totals 14 residues. Germline V gene sequence: CDR1 SGHTA, CDR2 FQGTGA. Here the CDR3 reads CASSSVRGTDTQYF. The CDR3 DNA is TGTGCCAGCAGCTCTGTGAGAGGGACAGATACGCAGTATTTT. Using reference TRBV7-3 and TRBJ2-3 for the parts outside the CDR3, the full variable domain is GAGVSQTPSNKVTEKGKYVELRCDPISGHTALYWYRQSLGQGPEFLIYFQGTGAADDSGLPNDRFFAVRPEGSVSTLKIQRTERGDSAVYLCASSSVRGTDTQYFGPGTRLTVL.

This clone was seen a single time. The chain carries TRBV7-3 and TRBJ2-5; a possible D gene is TRBD1 (6 bases). Judging by the DNA end, TRBJ2-7 fits better; the J call may be wrong. This CDR3 contains 13 residues. Germline lookup yields CDR1 SGHTA and CDR2 FQGTGA. CDR3 loop: CASSRDNYYEQYF. DNA for the CDR3: TGTGCCAGCAGCCGGGACAACTACTACGAGCAGTACTTC.

The chain carries TRBV30 and TRBJ2-7; 10 bases are shared with TRBD2. Germline CDR1 reads GTSNPN; CDR2 reads SVGIG (reference sequence). V was clipped by 1 base and J by 2 bases; unmatched bases: 14. The CDR3 is 18 residues long. The CDR3 DNA reads TGTGCCTGGAGTGAACTAATCTCGACTAGCGGGTTTCCCTACGAGCAGTACTTC. This translates into CAWSELISTSGFPYEQYF.

The chain employs TRBV7-3 and TRBJ2-3; TRBD1 agrees at 10 bases. CDR1 is SGHTA and CDR2 is FQGTGA in the germline V gene. This CDR3 is 16 amino acids long. V shed 5 bases and J 3 bases; nucleotides not matched to a gene: 8. CDR3 sequence (DNA): TGTGCCAGCAGCCCGAGCTTGGGACAGGGGACAGATACGCAGTATTTT. This encodes CASSPSLGQGTDTQYF.

This clone turned up a few times. The chain links TRBV29-1 to TRBJ1-2; 8 bases match TRBD1. V lost 1 base to trimming and J lost 8 bases; unmatched junction nucleotides: 6. Germline lookup yields CDR1 SQVTM and CDR2 ANQGSEA. CDR3 size: 13 residues. The CDR3 sequence is CSVEANRQGGYTF. The CDR3 DNA sequence: TGCAGCGTTGAAGCAAATCGACAGGGGGGCTACACCTTC.

The chain couples TRBV6-5 to TRBJ1-2; D might be TRBD1 (5 bases). V dropped 2 bases and J dropped 0 bases, with 7 bases sitting between them. This CDR3 spans 14 amino acids. The germline CDR1 and CDR2 sequences are MNHEY and SVGAGI. The CDR3 region has the DNA TGTGCCAGCAGTTACAGCAGGGCTAACTATGGCTACACCTTC. Its protein is CASSYSRANYGYTF.

The genes are TRBV7-9 and TRBJ1-1; tentatively, D is TRBD1 (5 bases). Looked up from germline, CDR1 is SEHNR and CDR2 is FQNEAQ (reference sequence). The CDR3 is made up of 16 amino acids. V gave up 2 bases and J gave up 5 bases, with 18 bases separating them. The CDR3: CASSLSSGQGGTEAFF. The CDR3 DNA is TGTGCCAGCAGCTTATCCTCCGGGCAGGGAGGGACTGAAGCTTTCTTT.

This clone appeared a few times. CDR3 DNA sequence: TGCGCCAGCAGGGGTTCCGGGACAGGGCGGGGCTACACCTTC. This gives the protein CASRGSGTGRGYTF. The chain has TRBV10-2 and TRBJ1-2; 9 nucleotides align to TRBD1. The V and J ends lost 6 bases and 8 bases, in that order; junction bases with no gene match: 10. Germline CDR1 and CDR2: WSHSY and SAAADI. The CDR3 extends over 14 amino acids.

The chain has TRBV5-5 and TRBJ2-7, with a weak D call TRBD1 (5 bases). Trimming stripped 0 bases from V and 1 base from J, with 20 bases between. CDR1 SGHKS and CDR2 YYEKEE come from the germline V gene (reference sequence). The CDR3 length is 18 residues. CDR3 DNA sequence: TGTGCCAGCAGCTTGGCCCTCGGCGTTTTCCAGGGATCCTACGAGCAGTACTTC. Amino acids: CASSLALGVFQGSYEQYF.

The table lists this clone with a count of one. This chain links TRBV29-1 with TRBJ2-1, with 11 bases identical to TRBD2. V lost 7 bases, J lost 7 bases, and 9 bases stayed unmatched. Germline V gene data show CDR1 as SQVTM and CDR2 as ANQGSEA. CDR3 length: 14 residues. Written as DNA, the CDR3 is TGCAGCGCTGTAGCGGGAGGGCGGGGGAATGAGCAGTTCTTC. Translating gives CSAVAGGRGNEQFF.